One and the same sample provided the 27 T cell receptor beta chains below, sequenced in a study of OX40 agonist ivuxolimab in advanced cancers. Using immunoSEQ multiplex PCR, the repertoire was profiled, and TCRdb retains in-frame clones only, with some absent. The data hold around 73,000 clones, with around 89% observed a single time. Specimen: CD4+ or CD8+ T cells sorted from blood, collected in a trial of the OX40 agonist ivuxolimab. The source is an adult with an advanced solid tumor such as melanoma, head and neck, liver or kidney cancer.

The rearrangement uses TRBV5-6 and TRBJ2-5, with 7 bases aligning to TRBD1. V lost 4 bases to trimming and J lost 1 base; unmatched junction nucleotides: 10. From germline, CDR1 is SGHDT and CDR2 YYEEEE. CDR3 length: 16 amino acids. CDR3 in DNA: TGTGCCAGCAGCCTCCCCGGACAGGCGCCCCAAGAGACCCAGTACTTC. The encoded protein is CASSLPGQAPQETQYF.

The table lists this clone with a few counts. The CDR3: CASSVGQIGYGYTF. In DNA form, the CDR3 reads TGTGCCAGCAGCGTAGGACAGATCGGCTATGGCTACACCTTC. V gene TRBV9 combines with J gene TRBJ1-2; D is possibly TRBD1 (5 bases). The CDR3 has 14 residues. Germline CDR1 reads SGDLS; CDR2 reads YYNGEE. The V end lost 0 bases, the J end lost 4 bases, and 10 bases lay between the germline ends. The full variable domain, with the rest looked up from reference TRBV9 and TRBJ1-2, is DSGVTQTPKHLITATGQRVTLRCSPRSGDLSVYWYQQSLDQGLQFLIQYYNGEERAKGNILERFSAQQFPDLHSELNLSSLELGDSALYFCASSVGQIGYGYTFGSGTRLTVV.

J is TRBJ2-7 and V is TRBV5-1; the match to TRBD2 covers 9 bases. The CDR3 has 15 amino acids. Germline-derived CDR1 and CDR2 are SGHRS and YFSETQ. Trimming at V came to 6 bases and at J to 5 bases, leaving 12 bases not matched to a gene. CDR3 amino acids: CASTQSGVAGDEQYF. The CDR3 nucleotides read TGCGCCAGCACCCAAAGTGGGGTAGCGGGAGACGAGCAGTACTTC.

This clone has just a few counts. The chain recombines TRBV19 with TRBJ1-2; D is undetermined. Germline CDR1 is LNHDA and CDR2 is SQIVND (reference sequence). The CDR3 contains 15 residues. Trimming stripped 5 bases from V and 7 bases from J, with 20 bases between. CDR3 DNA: TGTGCCAGTAGTCCAACCCAGGCCTCGTATGTTGGCTACACCTTC. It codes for CASSPTQASYVGYTF. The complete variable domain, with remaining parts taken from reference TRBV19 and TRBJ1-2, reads DGGITQSPKYLFRKEGQNVTLSCEQNLNHDAMYWYRQDPGQGLRLIYYSQIVNDFQKGDIAEGYSVSREKKESFPLTVTSAQKNPTAFYLCASSPTQASYVGYTFGSGTRLTVV.

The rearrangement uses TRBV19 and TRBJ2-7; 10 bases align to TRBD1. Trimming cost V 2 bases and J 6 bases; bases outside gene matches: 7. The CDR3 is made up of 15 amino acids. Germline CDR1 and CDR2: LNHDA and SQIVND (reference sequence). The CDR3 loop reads CASSIKTGGFGEQYF. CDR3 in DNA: TGTGCCAGTAGTATAAAGACAGGGGGCTTCGGCGAGCAGTACTTC.

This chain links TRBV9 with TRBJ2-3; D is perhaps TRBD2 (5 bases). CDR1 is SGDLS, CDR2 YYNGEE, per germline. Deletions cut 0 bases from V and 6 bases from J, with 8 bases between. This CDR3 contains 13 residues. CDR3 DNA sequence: TGTGCCAGCAGCGTAGTTAGCGAGGATACGCAGTATTTT. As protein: CASSVVSEDTQYF.

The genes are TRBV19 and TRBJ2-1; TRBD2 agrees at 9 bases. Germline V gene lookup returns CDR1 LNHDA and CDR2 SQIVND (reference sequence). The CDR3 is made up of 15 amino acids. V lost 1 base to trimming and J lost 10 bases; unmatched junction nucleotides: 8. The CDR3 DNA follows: TGTGCCAGTAGTATAGCCGCACTAGCGGGCGGAGAGCAGTTCTTC. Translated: CASSIAALAGGEQFF.

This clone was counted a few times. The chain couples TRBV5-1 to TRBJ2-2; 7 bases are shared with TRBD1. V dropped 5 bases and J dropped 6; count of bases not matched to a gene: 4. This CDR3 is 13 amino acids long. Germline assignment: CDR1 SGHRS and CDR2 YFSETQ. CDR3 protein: CASRQGQSGELFF. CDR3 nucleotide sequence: TGCGCCAGCAGACAGGGACAGTCCGGGGAGCTGTTTTTT.

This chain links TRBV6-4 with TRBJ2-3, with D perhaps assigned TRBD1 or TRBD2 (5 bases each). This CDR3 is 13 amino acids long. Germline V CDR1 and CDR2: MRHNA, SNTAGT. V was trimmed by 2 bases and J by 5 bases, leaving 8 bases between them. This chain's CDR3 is CASSDRGVDTQYF. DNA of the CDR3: TGTGCCAGCAGTGACAGGGGAGTAGATACGCAGTATTTT.

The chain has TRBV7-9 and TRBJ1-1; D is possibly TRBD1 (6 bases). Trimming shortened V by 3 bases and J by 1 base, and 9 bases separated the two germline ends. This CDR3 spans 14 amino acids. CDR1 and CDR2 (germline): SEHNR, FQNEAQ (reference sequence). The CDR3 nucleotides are TGTGCCAGCAGCTTGCACAGGGAGAACACTGAAGCTTTCTTT. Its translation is CASSLHRENTEAFF.

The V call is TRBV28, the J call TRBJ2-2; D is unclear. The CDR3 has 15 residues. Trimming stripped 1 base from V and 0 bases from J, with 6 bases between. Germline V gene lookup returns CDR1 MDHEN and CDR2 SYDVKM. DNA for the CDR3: TGTGCCAGCAGTTTATCGGCAGCGAACACCGGGGAGCTGTTTTTT. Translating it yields CASSLSAANTGELFF.

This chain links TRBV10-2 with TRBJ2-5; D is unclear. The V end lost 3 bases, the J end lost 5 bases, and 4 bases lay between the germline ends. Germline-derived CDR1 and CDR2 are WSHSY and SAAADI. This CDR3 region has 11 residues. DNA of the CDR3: TGCGCCAGCAGTGATTTTGAGACCCAGTACTTC. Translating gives CASSDFETQYF.

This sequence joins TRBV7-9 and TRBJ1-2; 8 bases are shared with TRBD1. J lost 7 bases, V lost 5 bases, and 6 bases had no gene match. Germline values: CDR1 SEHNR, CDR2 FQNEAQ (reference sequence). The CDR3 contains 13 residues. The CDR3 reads CASSAGTGFGYTF. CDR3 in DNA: TGTGCCAGCAGCGCCGGGACAGGATTTGGCTACACCTTC.

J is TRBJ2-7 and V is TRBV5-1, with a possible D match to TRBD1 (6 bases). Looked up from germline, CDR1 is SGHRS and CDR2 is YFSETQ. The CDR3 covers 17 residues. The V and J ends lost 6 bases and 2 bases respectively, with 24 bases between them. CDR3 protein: CASMEGTRQTKTYEQYF. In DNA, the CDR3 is TGCGCCAGCATGGAAGGGACAAGACAAACAAAAACCTACGAGCAGTACTTC.

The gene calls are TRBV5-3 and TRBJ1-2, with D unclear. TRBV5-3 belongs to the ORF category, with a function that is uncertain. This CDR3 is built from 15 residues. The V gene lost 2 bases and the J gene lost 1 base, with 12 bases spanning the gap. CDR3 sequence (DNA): TGTGCCAGAAGCTTTGGACGGATAGTTAACTATGGCTACACCTTC. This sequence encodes CARSFGRIVNYGYTF.

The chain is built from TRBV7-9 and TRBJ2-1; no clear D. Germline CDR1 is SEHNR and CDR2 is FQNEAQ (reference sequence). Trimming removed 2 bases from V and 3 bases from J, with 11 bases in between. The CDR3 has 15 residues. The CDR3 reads CASSLSRALYNEQFF. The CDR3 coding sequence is TGTGCCAGCAGCTTAAGTAGGGCCCTCTACAATGAGCAGTTCTTC.

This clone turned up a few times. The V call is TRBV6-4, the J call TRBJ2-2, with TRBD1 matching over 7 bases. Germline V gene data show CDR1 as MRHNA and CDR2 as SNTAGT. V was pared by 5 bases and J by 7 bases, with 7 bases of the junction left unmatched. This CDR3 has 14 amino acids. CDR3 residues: CASSPTGLGGELFF. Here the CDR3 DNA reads TGTGCCAGCAGTCCGACAGGGCTCGGCGGGGAGCTGTTTTTT.

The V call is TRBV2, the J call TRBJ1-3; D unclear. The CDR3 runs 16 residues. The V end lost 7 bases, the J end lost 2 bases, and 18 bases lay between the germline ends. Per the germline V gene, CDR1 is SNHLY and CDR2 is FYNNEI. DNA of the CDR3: TGTGCCAGCATCGAATGGGGAGGCGAGGCTGGAAACACCATATATTTT. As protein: CASIEWGGEAGNTIYF.

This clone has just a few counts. The CDR3 DNA sequence: TGTGCCAGCAGTGACCCCAGGGGACTTGGAGGCTACACCTTC. Translation: CASSDPRGLGGYTF. V and J are TRBV2 and TRBJ1-2; D is perhaps TRBD1 (6 bases). The germline V gene encodes CDR1 SNHLY and CDR2 FYNNEI. The length of the CDR3 is 14 residues. V was cut by 3 bases and J by 8 bases, with 16 bases left in between.

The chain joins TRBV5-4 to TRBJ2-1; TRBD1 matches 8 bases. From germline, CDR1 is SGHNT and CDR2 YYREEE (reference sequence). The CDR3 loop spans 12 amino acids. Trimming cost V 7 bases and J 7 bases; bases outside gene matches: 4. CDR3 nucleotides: TGTGCCAGCCACCGGACAGGGAATGAGCAGTTCTTC. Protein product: CASHRTGNEQFF.

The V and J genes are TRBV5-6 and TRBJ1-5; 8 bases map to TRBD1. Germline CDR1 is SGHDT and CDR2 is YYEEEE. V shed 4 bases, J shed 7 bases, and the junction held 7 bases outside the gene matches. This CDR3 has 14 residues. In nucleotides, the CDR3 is TGTGCCAGCAGCGGAAGGCCAGGGGGCCAGCCCCAGCATTTT. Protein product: CASSGRPGGQPQHF. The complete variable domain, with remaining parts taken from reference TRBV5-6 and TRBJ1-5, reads DAGVTQSPTHLIKTRGQQVTLRCSPKSGHDTVSWYQQALGQGPQFIFQYYEEEERQRGNFPDRFSGHQFPNYSSELNVNALLLGDSALYLCASSGRPGGQPQHFGDGTRLSIL.

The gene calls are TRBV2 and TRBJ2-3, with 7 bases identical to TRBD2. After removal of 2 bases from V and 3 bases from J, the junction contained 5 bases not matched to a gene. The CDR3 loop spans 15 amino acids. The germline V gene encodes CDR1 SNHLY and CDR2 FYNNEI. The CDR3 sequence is CASSERRERTDTQYF. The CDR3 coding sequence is TGTGCCAGCAGTGAACGGCGGGAGAGGACAGATACGCAGTATTTT. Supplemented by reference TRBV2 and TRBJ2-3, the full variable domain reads EPEVTQTPSHQVTQMGQEVILRCVPISNHLYFYWYRQILGQKVEFLVSFYNNEISEKSEIFDDQFSVERPDGSNFTLKIRSTKLEDSAMYFCASSERRERTDTQYFGPGTRLTVL.

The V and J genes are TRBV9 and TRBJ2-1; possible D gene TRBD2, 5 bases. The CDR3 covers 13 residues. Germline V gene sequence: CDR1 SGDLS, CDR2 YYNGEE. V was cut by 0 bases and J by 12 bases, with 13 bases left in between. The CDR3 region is CASSVDALEGQFF. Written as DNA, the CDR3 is TGTGCCAGCAGCGTAGACGCCCTAGAGGGGCAGTTCTTC.

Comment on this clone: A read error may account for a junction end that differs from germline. CDR3 amino acids: CASSRGSGGTNTQYF. CDR3 coding DNA: TGTGCCAGTAGCCGGGGGTCGGGGGGCACAAATACGCAGTATTTT. J is TRBJ2-3 and V is TRBV19; D is perhaps TRBD2 (7 bases). Per germline, CDR1 LNHDA and CDR2 SQIVND (reference sequence). The CDR3 totals 15 residues.

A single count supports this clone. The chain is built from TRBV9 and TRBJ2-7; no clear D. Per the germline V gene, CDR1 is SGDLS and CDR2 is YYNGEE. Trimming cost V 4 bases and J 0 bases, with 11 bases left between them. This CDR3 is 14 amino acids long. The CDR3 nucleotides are TGTGCCAGCAGCCCAAGGACCGCCTCCTACGAGCAGTACTTC. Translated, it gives CASSPRTASYEQYF.

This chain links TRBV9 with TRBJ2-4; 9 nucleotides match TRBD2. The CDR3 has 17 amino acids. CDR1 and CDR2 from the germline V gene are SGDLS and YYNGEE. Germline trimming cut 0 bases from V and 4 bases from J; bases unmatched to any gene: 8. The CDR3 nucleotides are TGTGCCAGCAGCGTAGACATAGCGGGAGTTGGAAAAAACATTCAGTACTTC. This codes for CASSVDIAGVGKNIQYF.

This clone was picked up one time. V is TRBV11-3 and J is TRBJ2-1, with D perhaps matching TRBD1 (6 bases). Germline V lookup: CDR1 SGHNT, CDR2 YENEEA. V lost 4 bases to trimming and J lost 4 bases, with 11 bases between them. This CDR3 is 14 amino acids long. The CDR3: CASSSSGTYNEQFF. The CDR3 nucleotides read TGTGCCAGCAGCTCCTCGGGGACATACAATGAGCAGTTCTTC.